The rows below give T cell receptor beta chains drawn from one sample of a study of technical replicates of blood from a handful of donors. The method was immunoSEQ multiplex PCR; TCRdb's version includes in-frame clones alone and lacks a portion of them. The sample consists of fewer than 100,000 clones, around 96% of them appearing once. The sequencing sample was made of T cells isolated from PBMCs. The receptors shown here come from a human donor in good health. Each CDR3 is given with its conserved first and last residue. The D gene is left open where the match is weak. Clone size is not always given. Where it is, it says once, few, many or a class for expanded clones.

J gene: TRBJ2-5
V gene: TRBV6-5
clone size: -
D gene: TRBD2
CDR3 DNA: TGTGCCAGCAGTTACTACCCCGGGGGGGAGACCCAGTACTTC
CDR3 protein: CASSYYPGGETQYF

J gene: TRBJ2-7
V gene: TRBV7-9
clone size: -
D gene: -
CDR3 DNA: TGTGCCAGCAGCTTAGCGATGGACTCTGGCGAGCAGTACTTC
CDR3 protein: CASSLAMDSGEQYF

J gene: TRBJ1-1
V gene: TRBV19
clone size: once
D gene: TRBD1
CDR3 DNA: TGTGCCAGTAGTCTTCCGGGACAGCTAAACACTGAAGCTTTCTTT
CDR3 protein: CASSLPGQLNTEAFF

J gene: TRBJ2-3
V gene: TRBV7-9
clone size: -
D gene: TRBD2
CDR3 DNA: TGTGCCAGCAGCCTAGGGACTAGCGCGAGGGATACGCAGTATTTT
CDR3 protein: CASSLGTSARDTQYF

J gene: TRBJ2-5
V gene: TRBV5-1
clone size: -
D gene: TRBD2
CDR3 DNA: TGCGCCAGCAGTCGTAGCGGGGGCTATCAAGAGACCCAGTACTTC
CDR3 protein: CASSRSGGYQETQYF

J gene: TRBJ1-2
V gene: TRBV7-6
clone size: -
D gene: TRBD1
CDR3 DNA: TGTGCCAGCAGTTTAACCGGGACAGAAGACTTGCTGCGTAGATGGGATGGCTACACCTTC
CDR3 protein: CASSLTGTEDLLRRWDGYTF

J gene: TRBJ2-1
V gene: TRBV7-2
clone size: -
D gene: TRBD2
CDR3 DNA: TGTGCCAGCAGCTTCACCGGCGGGAGGGCCAATGAGCAGTTCTTC
CDR3 protein: CASSFTGGRANEQFF

J gene: TRBJ1-1
V gene: TRBV6-5
clone size: -
D gene: -
CDR3 DNA: TGTGCCAGCAGTGTGGCGGCTGAAGCTTTCTTT
CDR3 protein: CASSVAAEAFF

J gene: TRBJ2-2
V gene: TRBV9
clone size: once
D gene: TRBD2
CDR3 DNA: TGTGCCAGCAGCGTAGGTCCCTTAGCGGGTAACACCGGGGAGCTGTTTTTT
CDR3 protein: CASSVGPLAGNTGELFF

J gene: TRBJ1-1
V gene: TRBV6-5
clone size: few
D gene: -
CDR3 DNA: TGTGCCAGCAGTTACTCGCTGGGGCGGTGGGAAGCTTTCTTT
CDR3 protein: CASSYSLGRWEAFF

J gene: TRBJ1-1
V gene: TRBV30
clone size: -
D gene: -
CDR3 DNA: TGTGCCTGGAGTGCCGGACTTATGAACACTGAAGCTTTCTTT
CDR3 protein: CAWSAGLMNTEAFF

J gene: TRBJ1-1
V gene: TRBV6-1
clone size: -
D gene: TRBD1
CDR3 DNA: TGTGCCAGCAGTGTCACAGGGGTGAAAGCTTTCTTT
CDR3 protein: CASSVTGVKAFF

J gene: TRBJ1-5
V gene: TRBV21-1
clone size: once
D gene: -
CDR3 DNA: TGTGCCAGCAGCAACGCAGGGACAGATATAGCTGGCAATCAGCCCCAGCATTTT
CDR3 protein: CASSNAGTDIAGNQPQHF

J gene: TRBJ1-1
V gene: TRBV11-3
clone size: -
D gene: -
CDR3 DNA: TGTGCCAGCAGCTTTACAGGGTTCCAAGGTACTGAAGCTTTCTTT
CDR3 protein: CASSFTGFQGTEAFF

J gene: TRBJ2-3
V gene: TRBV9
clone size: once
D gene: -
CDR3 DNA: TGTGCCAGCAGCGGAAGCGGGTGGCGGGTCGATACGCAGTATTTT
CDR3 protein: CASSGSGWRVDTQYF

J gene: TRBJ2-7
V gene: TRBV28
clone size: -
D gene: -
CDR3 DNA: TGTGCCAGCAATCCTCTTACCGGTAGGGGCCCCTACGAGCAGTACTTC
CDR3 protein: CASNPLTGRGPYEQYF

J gene: TRBJ1-2
V gene: TRBV7-9
clone size: -
D gene: TRBD1
CDR3 DNA: TGTGCCAGCAGCGGGACAGGGAACTATGGCTACACCTTC
CDR3 protein: CASSGTGNYGYTF

J gene: TRBJ2-1
V gene: TRBV7-8
clone size: -
D gene: -
CDR3 DNA: TGTGCCAGCAGCTCCCGCAGCCCTGAGGATGAGCAGTTCTTC
CDR3 protein: CASSSRSPEDEQFF

J gene: TRBJ1-2
V gene: TRBV5-4
clone size: few
D gene: -
CDR3 DNA: TGTGCCAGCAGCCCGATAGCTAACTATGGCTACACCTTC
CDR3 protein: CASSPIANYGYTF

J gene: TRBJ1-4
V gene: TRBV18
clone size: once
D gene: -
CDR3 DNA: TGTGCCAGCTCACAACAGGGATCTGCAACTAATGAAAAACTGTTTTTT
CDR3 protein: CASSQQGSATNEKLFF

J gene: TRBJ2-3
V gene: TRBV10-3
clone size: -
D gene: -
CDR3 DNA: TGTGCCATCAGTGCCGTGCTAGCGCTCACAGATACGCAGTATTTT
CDR3 protein: CAISAVLALTDTQYF

J gene: TRBJ2-4
V gene: TRBV6-5
clone size: -
D gene: -
CDR3 DNA: TGTGCCAGCAGGTCCCCAGGGGGAGGTTTTCAGTACTTC
CDR3 protein: CASRSPGGGFQYF

J gene: TRBJ2-5
V gene: TRBV5-6
clone size: -
D gene: TRBD1
CDR3 DNA: TGTGCCAGCAGCTGGGACAGGGGAGAAATGACGGGGGAGACCCAGTACTTC
CDR3 protein: CASSWDRGEMTGETQYF

J gene: TRBJ2-1
V gene: TRBV7-2
clone size: -
D gene: TRBD1
CDR3 DNA: TGTGCCAGCAGCCCGGGACAGGGAGGATCTGAGCAGTTCTTC
CDR3 protein: CASSPGQGGSEQFF

J gene: TRBJ1-5
V gene: TRBV7-6
clone size: -
D gene: TRBD1
CDR3 DNA: TGTGCCAGCAGCTTACACAGGGGGACTAATCAGCCCCAGCATTTT
CDR3 protein: CASSLHRGTNQPQHF

J gene: TRBJ2-2
V gene: TRBV19
clone size: -
D gene: -
CDR3 DNA: TGTGCCAGTAGTAGTTCTTACACCGGGGAGCTGTTTTTT
CDR3 protein: CASSSSYTGELFF

J gene: TRBJ2-7
V gene: TRBV5-6
clone size: -
D gene: TRBD2
CDR3 DNA: TGTGCCAGCAGCTTAGCGGGAGGGAGAGGGGACGAGCAGTACTTC
CDR3 protein: CASSLAGGRGDEQYF

J gene: TRBJ2-5
V gene: TRBV27
clone size: -
D gene: TRBD2
CDR3 DNA: TGTGCCAGCAGTTTTTGGGGGGGCCAAGAGACCCAGTACTTC
CDR3 protein: CASSFWGGQETQYF

J gene: TRBJ2-3
V gene: TRBV19
clone size: -
D gene: TRBD1
CDR3 DNA: TGTGCCACGATATCCCGGACAGGGGGCGTCGGAGATACGCAGTATTTT
CDR3 protein: CATISRTGGVGDTQYF

J gene: TRBJ2-3
V gene: TRBV9
clone size: -
D gene: -
CDR3 DNA: TGTGCCAGCAGCGTAGGGGGCGGCCGCACAGATACGCAGTATTTT
CDR3 protein: CASSVGGGRTDTQYF

J gene: TRBJ2-7
V gene: TRBV25-1
clone size: -
D gene: TRBD2
CDR3 DNA: TGTGCCAGCAGTGAATCACGGAAACATAGCGGGCTCATCTACGAGCAGTACTTC
CDR3 protein: CASSESRKHSGLIYEQYF

J gene: TRBJ1-2
V gene: TRBV2
clone size: -
D gene: -
CDR3 DNA: TGTGCCAGCAGTGATGTCAGGGCCAACTATGGCTACACCTTC
CDR3 protein: CASSDVRANYGYTF

J gene: TRBJ1-2
V gene: TRBV6-1
clone size: -
D gene: -
CDR3 DNA: TGTGCCAGCAGTGACCATATACAGGGCGACTATGGCTACACCTTC
CDR3 protein: CASSDHIQGDYGYTF

J gene: TRBJ1-5
V gene: TRBV29-1
clone size: -
D gene: -
CDR3 DNA: TGCAGCGTTTGGGGAGAAGGACAGCCCCAGCATTTT
CDR3 protein: CSVWGEGQPQHF

J gene: TRBJ2-7
V gene: TRBV30
clone size: few
D gene: -
CDR3 DNA: TGTGCCTGGAGTGGGACTATCGTCTACGAGCAGTACTTC
CDR3 protein: CAWSGTIVYEQYF

J gene: TRBJ2-1
V gene: TRBV29-1
clone size: -
D gene: TRBD2
CDR3 DNA: TGCAGCGTTGAAAGCGGGACGAGCTCCTACAATGAGCAGTTCTTC
CDR3 protein: CSVESGTSSYNEQFF

J gene: TRBJ2-3
V gene: TRBV27
clone size: -
D gene: TRBD1
CDR3 DNA: TGTGCCAGCAGTCAGGGGACAGGACGGGGCACAGATACGCAGTATTTT
CDR3 protein: CASSQGTGRGTDTQYF

J gene: TRBJ2-2
V gene: TRBV11-2
clone size: -
D gene: -
CDR3 DNA: TGTGCCAGCACTCCCACCGGGGAGCTGTTTTTT
CDR3 protein: CASTPTGELFF

J gene: TRBJ1-2
V gene: TRBV5-8
clone size: -
D gene: TRBD1
CDR3 DNA: TGTGCCAGCAGCCCGAAGGGACAGGGGACCTATGGCTACACCTTC
CDR3 protein: CASSPKGQGTYGYTF

J gene: TRBJ1-5
V gene: TRBV27
clone size: once
D gene: -
CDR3 DNA: TGTGCCAGCAGTCCCTGGAGGCAGGGAGGGGGTCAGCCCCAGCATTTT
CDR3 protein: CASSPWRQGGGQPQHF

J gene: TRBJ1-1
V gene: TRBV14
clone size: -
D gene: -
CDR3 DNA: TGTGCCAGCAGCCCGTCGCTCGGGGGTGGCACTGAAGCTTTCTTT
CDR3 protein: CASSPSLGGGTEAFF

J gene: TRBJ2-3
V gene: TRBV9
clone size: -
D gene: -
CDR3 DNA: TGTGCCAGCAGCGTAGTGGGGCAGTTCACAGATACGCAGTATTTT
CDR3 protein: CASSVVGQFTDTQYF

J gene: TRBJ2-3
V gene: TRBV7-3
clone size: -
D gene: TRBD1
CDR3 DNA: TGTGCCAGCAGTTTTGAACCGGGACAGAACACAGATACGCAGTATTTT
CDR3 protein: CASSFEPGQNTDTQYF

J gene: TRBJ1-1
V gene: TRBV7-3
clone size: -
D gene: TRBD1
CDR3 DNA: TGTGCCAGCAGTAAGAGCGGGACAGGGTACGCGAACACTGAAGCTTTCTTT
CDR3 protein: CASSKSGTGYANTEAFF

J gene: TRBJ2-7
V gene: TRBV5-4
clone size: -
D gene: TRBD2
CDR3 DNA: TGTGCCAGCAGCTTGGAGACCGGGACTAGCGGGTACGAGCAGTACTTC
CDR3 protein: CASSLETGTSGYEQYF

J gene: TRBJ2-3
V gene: TRBV7-9
clone size: -
D gene: TRBD2
CDR3 DNA: TGTGCCAGCAGCTGGGGACTAGCGGGAGAGGCAGATACGCAGTATTTT
CDR3 protein: CASSWGLAGEADTQYF